This T cell receptor beta chain was sequenced in a study of blood T cells in healthy people across ages. Germline lookup yields CDR1 SGHVS and CDR2 FQNEAQ. This CDR3 is 15 amino acids long. Trimming at V came to 3 bases and at J to 2 bases, leaving 4 bases not matched to a gene. A sample-barcoded 5' primer and a J-beta primer mix were used in a second PCR of roughly 7 to 11 cycles. Each cDNA molecule was tagged by a template-switch adaptor that had 12 random nucleotides. MiXCR was run by TCRdb on the 5' RACE reads, yielding one entry per CDR3 protein. The sample lists almost 550,000 distinct CDR3 sequences, around 24% occurring once. The same specimen was also included in a second study, on T cells of mothers and their children.

This TCR came from a boy aged 5-17 years in good health. V and J are TRBV7-8 and TRBJ2-7; TRBD2 matches 10 bases. The source material was blood. The CDR3 coding sequence is TGTGCCAGCAGCTTTCGGACTAGCGGCGCCTACGAGCAGTACTTC. It yields the protein CASSFRTSGAYEQYF.